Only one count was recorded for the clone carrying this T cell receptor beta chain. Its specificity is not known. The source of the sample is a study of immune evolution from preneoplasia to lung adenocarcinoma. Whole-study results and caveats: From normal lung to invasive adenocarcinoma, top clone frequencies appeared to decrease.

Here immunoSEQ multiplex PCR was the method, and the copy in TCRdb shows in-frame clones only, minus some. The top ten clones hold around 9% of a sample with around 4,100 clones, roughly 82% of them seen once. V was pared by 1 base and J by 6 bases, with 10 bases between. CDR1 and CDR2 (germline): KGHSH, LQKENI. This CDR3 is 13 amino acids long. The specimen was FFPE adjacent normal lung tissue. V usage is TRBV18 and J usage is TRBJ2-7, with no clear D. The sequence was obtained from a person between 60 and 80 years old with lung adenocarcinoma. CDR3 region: CASSPLPLSEQYF. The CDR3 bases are TGTGCCAGCTCACCACTCCCCCTAAGCGAGCAGTACTTC.